This entry is about one T cell receptor beta chain. Antigen unknown. This sample was included in a study of blood T cells in healthy people across ages. Study-level points and caveats: With naive T cell percentage, TCR beta diversity showed a strong correlation.

It was with a sample-barcoded 5' primer and a J-beta primer mix that a second PCR of about 6 to 11 cycles was run. In TCRdb, the 5' RACE reads were re-called with MiXCR into one record per CDR3 protein. The sample has approximately 780,000 distinct CDR3 sequences, around a quarter seen once; the top ten hold under 3%. The same specimen was also included in a second study, on T cells of mothers and their children.

Sequencing was done on a sample of blood. This clonotype was sampled from a boy aged 5-17 years in good health.

As DNA, the CDR3 is TGTGCCAGCAGCTCCCCCGGGGACAGCCAAGAGACCCAGTACTTC. Its translation is CASSSPGDSQETQYF. This sequence joins TRBV7-9 and TRBJ2-5, with 7 bases fitting TRBD1. After removal of 4 bases from V and 1 base from J, the junction contained 6 bases not matched to a gene. This CDR3 comprises 15 residues. Per the germline V gene, CDR1 is SEHNR and CDR2 is FQNEAQ (reference sequence).